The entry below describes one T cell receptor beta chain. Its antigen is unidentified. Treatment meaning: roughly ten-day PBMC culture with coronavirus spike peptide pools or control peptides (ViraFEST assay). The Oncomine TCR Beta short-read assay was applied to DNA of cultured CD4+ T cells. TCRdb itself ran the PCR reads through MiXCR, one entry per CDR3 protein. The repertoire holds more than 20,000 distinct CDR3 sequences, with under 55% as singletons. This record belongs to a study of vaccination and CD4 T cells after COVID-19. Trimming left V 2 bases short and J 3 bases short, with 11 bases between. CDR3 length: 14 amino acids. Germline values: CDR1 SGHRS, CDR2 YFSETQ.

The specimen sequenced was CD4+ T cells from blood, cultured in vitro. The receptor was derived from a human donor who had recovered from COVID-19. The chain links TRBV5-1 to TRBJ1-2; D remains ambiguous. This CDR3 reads CASSLTDGDYGYTF. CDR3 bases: TGCGCCAGCAGCTTAACGGACGGAGACTATGGCTACACCTTC.